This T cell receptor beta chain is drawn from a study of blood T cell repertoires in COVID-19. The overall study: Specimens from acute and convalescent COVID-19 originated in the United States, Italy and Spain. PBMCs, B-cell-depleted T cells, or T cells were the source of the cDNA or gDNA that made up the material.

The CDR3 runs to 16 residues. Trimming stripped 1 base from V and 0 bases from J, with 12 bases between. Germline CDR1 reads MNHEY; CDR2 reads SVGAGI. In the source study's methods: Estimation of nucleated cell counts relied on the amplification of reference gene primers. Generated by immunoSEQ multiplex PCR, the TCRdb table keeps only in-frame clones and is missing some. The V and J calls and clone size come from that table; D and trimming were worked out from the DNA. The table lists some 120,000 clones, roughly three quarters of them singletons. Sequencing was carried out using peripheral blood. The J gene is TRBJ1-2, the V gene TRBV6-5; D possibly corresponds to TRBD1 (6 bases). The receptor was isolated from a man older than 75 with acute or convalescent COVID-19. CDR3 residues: CASSYFGRGANYGYTF. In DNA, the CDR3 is TGTGCCAGCAGTTACTTCGGCAGGGGCGCTAACTATGGCTACACCTTC.